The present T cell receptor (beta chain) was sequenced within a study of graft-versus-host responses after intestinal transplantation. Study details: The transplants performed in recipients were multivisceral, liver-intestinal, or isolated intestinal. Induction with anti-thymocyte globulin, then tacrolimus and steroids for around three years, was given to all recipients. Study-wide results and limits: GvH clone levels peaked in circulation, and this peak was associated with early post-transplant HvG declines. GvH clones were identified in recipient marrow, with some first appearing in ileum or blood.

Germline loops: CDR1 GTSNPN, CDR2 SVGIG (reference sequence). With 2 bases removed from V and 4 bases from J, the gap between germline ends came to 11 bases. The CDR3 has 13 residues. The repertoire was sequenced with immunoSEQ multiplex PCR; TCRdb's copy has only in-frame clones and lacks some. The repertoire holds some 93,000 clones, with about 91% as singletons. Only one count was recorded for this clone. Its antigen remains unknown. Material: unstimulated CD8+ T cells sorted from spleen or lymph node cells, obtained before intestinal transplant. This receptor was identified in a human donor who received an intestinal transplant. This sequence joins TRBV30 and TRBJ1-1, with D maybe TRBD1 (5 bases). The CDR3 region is CAWSFAGGTEAFF. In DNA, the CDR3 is TGTGCCTGGAGTTTTGCGGGGGGCACTGAAGCTTTCTTT.